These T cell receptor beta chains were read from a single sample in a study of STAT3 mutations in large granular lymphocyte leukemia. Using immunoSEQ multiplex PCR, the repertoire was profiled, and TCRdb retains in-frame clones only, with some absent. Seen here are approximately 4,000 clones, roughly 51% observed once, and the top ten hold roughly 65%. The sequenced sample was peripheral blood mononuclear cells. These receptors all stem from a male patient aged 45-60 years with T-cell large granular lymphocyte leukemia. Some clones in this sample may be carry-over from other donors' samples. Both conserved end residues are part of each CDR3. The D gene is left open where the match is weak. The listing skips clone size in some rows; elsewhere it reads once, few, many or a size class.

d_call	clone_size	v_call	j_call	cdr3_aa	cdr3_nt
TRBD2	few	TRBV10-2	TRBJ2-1	CASSGTSGNEQFF	TGCGCCAGCAGTGGGACTAGCGGTAATGAGCAGTTCTTC
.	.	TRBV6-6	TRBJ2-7	CASSYRGNEQYF	TGTGCCAGCAGTTATAGAGGCAACGAGCAGTACTTC
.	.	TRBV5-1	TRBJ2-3	CASSLGLRTRGTDTQYF	TGCGCCAGCAGCTTGGGTCTCAGGACGCGCGGGACAGATACGCAGTATTTT
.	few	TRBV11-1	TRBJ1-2	CASSWRGRGYGYTF	TGTGCCAGCAGCTGGAGGGGGAGAGGCTATGGCTACACCTTC
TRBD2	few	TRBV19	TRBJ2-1	CASSIAAGVDEQFF	TGTGCCAGTAGTATTGCAGCGGGAGTGGATGAGCAGTTCTTC
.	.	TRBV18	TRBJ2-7	CASSIEQVASEQYF	TGTGCCAGCTCAATCGAGCAGGTGGCTAGTGAGCAGTACTTC
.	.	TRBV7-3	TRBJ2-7	CASSSSPYEQYF	TGTGCCAGCAGCTCTTCTCCCTACGAGCAGTACTTC
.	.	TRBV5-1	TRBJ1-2	CATRQLPNYGYTF	TGCGCCACCAGACAACTTCCTAACTATGGCTACACCTTC
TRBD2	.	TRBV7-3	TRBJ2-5	CASSLAGGQETQYF	TGTGCCAGCAGCTTAGCGGGAGGGCAGGAGACCCAGTACTTC
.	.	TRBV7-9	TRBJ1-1	CASSPSASTNTEAFF	TGTGCCAGCAGCCCCTCGGCCTCTACGAACACTGAAGCTTTCTTT
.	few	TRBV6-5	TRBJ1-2	CASSYSTYYGYTF	TGTGCCAGCAGTTACTCCACATACTATGGCTACACCTTC
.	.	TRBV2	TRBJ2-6	CASTAQANVLTF	TGTGCCAGCACCGCACAAGCCAACGTCCTGACTTTC
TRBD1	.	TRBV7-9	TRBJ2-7	CASSSGTGDEQYF	TGTGCCAGCAGTTCTGGGACAGGGGACGAGCAGTACTTC
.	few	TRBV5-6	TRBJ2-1	CASSRRSSYNEQFF	TGTGCCAGCAGCCGACGGAGCTCCTACAATGAGCAGTTCTTC
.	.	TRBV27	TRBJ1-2	CASSQDANYGYTF	TGTGCCAGCAGCCAAGATGCTAACTATGGCTACACCTTC
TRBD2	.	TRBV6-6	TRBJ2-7	CASSLSGTYEQYF	TGTGCCAGCAGTCTTAGCGGGACCTACGAGCAGTACTTC
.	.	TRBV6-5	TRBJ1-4	CASRRTPTNEKLFF	TGTGCCAGCAGGCGGACTCCAACTAATGAAAAACTGTTTTTT
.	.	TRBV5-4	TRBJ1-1	CASSLDPAVNTEAFF	TGTGCCAGCAGCTTGGATCCGGCAGTGAACACTGAAGCTTTCTTT
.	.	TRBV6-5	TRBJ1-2	CASSYRLTDYGYTF	TGTGCCAGCAGTTACAGGTTGACCGACTATGGCTACACCTTC
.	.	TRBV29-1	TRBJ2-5	CSVDLSLEGETQYF	TGCAGCGTTGATCTTAGCCTGGAGGGAGAGACCCAGTACTTC
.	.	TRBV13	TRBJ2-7	CASSRAAGLYEQYF	TGTGCCAGCAGTCGAGCGGCAGGGCTGTACGAGCAGTACTTC
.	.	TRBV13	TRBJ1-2	CASRYSVEDYGYTF	TGTGCCAGCAGGTACAGCGTGGAGGACTATGGCTACACCTTC
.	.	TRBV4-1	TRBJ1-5	CASSQDTGSEPQHF	TGCGCCAGCAGCCAAGATACCGGCTCGGAGCCCCAGCATTTT
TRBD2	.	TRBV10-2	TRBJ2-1	CASTGTSSNEQFF	TGCGCCAGCACTGGGACTAGCTCCAATGAGCAGTTCTTC
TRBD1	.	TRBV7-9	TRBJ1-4	CAIKSGTGVEKLFF	TGTGCCATAAAAAGCGGGACAGGGGTTGAAAAACTGTTTTTT
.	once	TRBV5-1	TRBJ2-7	CASSLRTNYEQYF	TGCGCCAGCAGCTTACGGACAAACTACGAGCAGTACTTC
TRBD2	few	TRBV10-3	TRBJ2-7	CAISRREAGYYEQYF	TGTGCCATCAGTCGAAGGGAAGCGGGGTACTACGAGCAGTACTTC
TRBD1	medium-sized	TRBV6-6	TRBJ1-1	CASTPTGLNTEAFF	TGTGCCAGCACCCCGACAGGGTTGAACACTGAAGCTTTCTTT
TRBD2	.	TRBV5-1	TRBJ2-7	CASSRTSGRDTDYEQYF	TGCGCCAGCAGCCGGACTAGCGGGAGGGATACTGACTACGAGCAGTACTTC
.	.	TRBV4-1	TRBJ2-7	CASSQDRLGFEQYF	TGCGCCAGCAGCCAAGATAGACTAGGCTTCGAGCAGTACTTC
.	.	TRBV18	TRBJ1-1	CASSHRLGYTEAFF	TGTGCCAGCTCTCACAGGTTGGGGTACACTGAAGCTTTCTTT
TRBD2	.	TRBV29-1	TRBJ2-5	CSFDGGGWETQYF	TGCAGCTTCGACGGGGGGGGATGGGAGACCCAGTACTTC
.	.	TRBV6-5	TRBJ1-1	CASRRGVIAEAFF	TGTGCCAGCAGAAGGGGGGTTATAGCTGAAGCTTTCTTT
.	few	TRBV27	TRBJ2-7	CASSSIGGIPYEQYF	TGTGCCAGCAGTTCGATCGGGGGTATCCCCTACGAGCAGTACTTC
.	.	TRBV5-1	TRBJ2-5	CASSLDWSELQETQYF	TGCGCCAGCAGCTTGGACTGGTCAGAACTACAAGAGACCCAGTACTTC
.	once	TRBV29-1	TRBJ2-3	CSAQESGGTDTQYF	TGCAGCGCTCAGGAGTCGGGGGGCACAGATACGCAGTATTTT
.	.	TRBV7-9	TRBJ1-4	CASSLNEKLFF	TGTGCCAGCAGCCTGAATGAAAAACTGTTTTTT
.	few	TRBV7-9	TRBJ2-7	CASTRGDYEQYF	TGTGCCAGCACCAGGGGCGACTACGAGCAGTACTTC
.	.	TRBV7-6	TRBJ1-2	CASSLGSSGYTF	TGTGCCAGCAGCTTAGGCAGTAGTGGCTACACCTTC
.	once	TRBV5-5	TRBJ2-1	CASSLEGGSEQFF	TGTGCCAGCAGCTTGGAGGGTGGGAGTGAGCAGTTCTTC
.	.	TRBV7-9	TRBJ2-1	CASSLLYNEQFF	TGTGCCAGCAGCTTGCTATACAATGAGCAGTTCTTC
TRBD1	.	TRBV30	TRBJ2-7	CGAGGNEQYF	TGTGGCGCAGGGGGTAACGAGCAGTACTTC
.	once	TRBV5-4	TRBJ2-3	CASSLRDFADTQYF	TGTGCCAGCAGCTTGAGAGATTTCGCAGATACGCAGTATTTT
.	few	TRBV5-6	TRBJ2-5	CASTATGGATQYF	TGTGCCAGCACCGCGACAGGCGGCGCGACCCAGTACTTC
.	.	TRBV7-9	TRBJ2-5	CASSLQETQYF	TGTGCCAGCAGCTTACAAGAGACCCAGTACTTC
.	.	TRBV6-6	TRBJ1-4	CASSNLQRGEKLFF	TGTGCCAGCAGCAACCTTCAGAGGGGAGAAAAACTGTTTTTT
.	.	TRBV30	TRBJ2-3	CAWSVLGVQGTQYF	TGTGCCTGGAGTGTACTCGGGGTGCAGGGTACGCAGTATTTT
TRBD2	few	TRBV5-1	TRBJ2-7	CASSSGLAGNEQYF	TGCGCCAGCAGCTCCGGACTAGCGGGTAACGAGCAGTACTTC
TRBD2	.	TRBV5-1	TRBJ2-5	CASSLAWLAGAETQYF	TGCGCCAGCAGCTTGGCGTGGCTAGCGGGAGCGGAGACCCAGTACTTC
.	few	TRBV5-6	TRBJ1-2	CASSLSQGSGYTF	TGTGCCAGCAGCTTGTCCCAGGGTAGTGGCTACACCTTC
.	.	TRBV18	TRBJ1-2	CASSRQLYGYTF	TGTGCCAGCTCACGACAGCTCTATGGCTACACCTTC
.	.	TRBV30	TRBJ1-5	CAWSARGGNQPQHF	TGTGCCTGGTCAGCCCGGGGGGGAAATCAGCCCCAGCATTTT
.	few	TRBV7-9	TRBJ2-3	CASTTGGGTDTQYF	TGTGCCAGCACCACTGGGGGCGGCACAGATACGCAGTATTTT
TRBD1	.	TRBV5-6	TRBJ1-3	CASSLFGQGASGNTIYF	TGTGCCAGCAGCTTGTTTGGACAGGGGGCTTCTGGAAACACCATATATTTT
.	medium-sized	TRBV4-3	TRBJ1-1	CASSQDRGAAEAFF	TGCGCCAGCAGCCAAGATAGAGGTGCTGCTGAAGCTTTCTTT
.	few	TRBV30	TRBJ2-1	CAWRLAGDEQFF	TGTGCCTGGAGGCTGGCGGGCGATGAGCAGTTCTTC
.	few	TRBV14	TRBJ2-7	CASSQDYEQYF	TGTGCCAGCAGCCAAGACTACGAGCAGTACTTC
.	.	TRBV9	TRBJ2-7	CASSVEPQGGEQYF	TGTGCCAGCAGCGTAGAGCCCCAGGGGGGAGAGCAGTACTTC
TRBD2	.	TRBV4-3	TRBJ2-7	CASSQDYGGSLYEQYF	TGCGCCAGCAGCCAAGATTACGGCGGGAGTCTATACGAGCAGTACTTC
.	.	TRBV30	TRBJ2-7	CAWSLFLGGSYEQYF	TGTGCCTGGAGTCTCTTCTTGGGAGGATCCTACGAGCAGTACTTC